One and the same sample provided the 5 T cell receptor beta chains below, sequenced in a study of regulatory T cells in long-lasting Graves disease. The sample's time point: persistent/refractory GD, antithyroid drugs over 5 years with positive TRAb. Generation of the TCR library employed RNA extracted from PBMCs. In building TCR beta libraries, iRepertoire HTBI primers were used together with Arm-PCR of CDR3 regions. Using its own MiXCR run on the multiplex PCR reads, TCRdb lists one record per CDR3 protein. The sample has almost 350,000 distinct CDR3 sequences, roughly a fifth seen once; the top ten hold 25% to 35%. Source: peripheral blood mononuclear cells (PBMCs), taken when the disease was refractory, from a patient treated with antithyroid drugs. These receptor sequences come from a female donor with Graves disease.

To note about this clonotype: A much larger clonotype is one base distant, so this may be a read error. The chain combines TRBV27 with TRBJ1-4; no clear D gene. CDR1 is MNHEY, CDR2 SMNVEV, per germline (reference sequence). CDR3 length: 12 residues. For the CDR3, the DNA is TGTGCCAGCGGACCAGGAGGGCTAAAACTGCTTTTT. As protein: CASGPGGLKLLF. The full variable domain, with the rest looked up from reference TRBV27 and TRBJ1-4, is EAQVTQNPRYLITVTGKKLTVTCSQNMNHEYMSWYRQDPGLGLRQIYYSMNVEVTDKGDVPEGYKVSRKEKRNFPLILESPSPNQTSLYFCASGPGGLKLLFGSGTQLSVL.

There are many counts of this clonotype. The chain is built from TRBV6-1 and TRBJ1-1; D may be TRBD1 (6 bases). The V and J ends lost 5 bases and 2 bases respectively, with 15 bases between them. CDR3 length equals 15 residues. Looked up from germline, CDR1 is MNHNS and CDR2 is SASEGT. This chain's CDR3 is CASSLTTTGNTEAFF. In DNA form, the CDR3 reads TGTGCCAGCAGTCTAACCACGACAGGCAACACTGAAGCTTTCTTT.

This clonotype was observed at least ten times. V gene TRBV20-1 combines with J gene TRBJ2-7, with D perhaps matching TRBD1 (5 bases). Germline-derived CDR1 and CDR2 are DFQATT and SNEGSKA (reference sequence). V shed 3 bases and J shed 3 bases, with 12 bases lying between them. The CDR3 consists of 13 residues. CDR3 in amino acids: CSASSGQSYEQYF. The CDR3 DNA follows: TGCAGTGCTAGTTCCGGACAAAGCTACGAGCAGTACTTC.

The V and J genes are TRBV20-1 and TRBJ1-2; TRBD1 matches at 10 bases. The CDR3 spans 14 residues. Germline trimming cut 3 bases from V and 7 bases from J; bases unmatched to any gene: 8. CDR1 is DFQATT and CDR2 is SNEGSKA in the germline V gene (reference sequence). The CDR3 reads CSASRTGGQSGYTF. The CDR3 coding sequence is TGCAGTGCTAGCCGGACAGGGGGTCAGAGTGGCTACACCTTC.

This clonotype was recorded many times. The chain joins TRBV2 to TRBJ1-2; TRBD1 aligns across 8 bases. After removal of 7 bases from V and 0 bases from J, the junction contained 4 bases not matched to a gene. Germline V gene lookup returns CDR1 SNHLY and CDR2 FYNNEI. The CDR3 loop spans 14 amino acids. The CDR3, as DNA: TGTGCCAGCACTAGGACAGGGCCTAACTATGGCTACACCTTC. Translating it yields CASTRTGPNYGYTF.